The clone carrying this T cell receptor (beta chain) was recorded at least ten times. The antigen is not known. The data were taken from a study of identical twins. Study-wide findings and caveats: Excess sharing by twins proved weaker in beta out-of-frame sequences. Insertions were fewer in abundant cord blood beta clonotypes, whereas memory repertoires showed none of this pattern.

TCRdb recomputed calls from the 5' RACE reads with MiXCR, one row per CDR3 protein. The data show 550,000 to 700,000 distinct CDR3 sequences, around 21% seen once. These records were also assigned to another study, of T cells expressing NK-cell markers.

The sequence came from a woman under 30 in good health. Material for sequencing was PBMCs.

The CDR3 DNA follows: TGTGCCAGCAGTTTTTCGACACTTTCACCCCTCCACTTT. Its protein is CASSFSTLSPLHF. The rearrangement joins TRBV12-3 or TRBV12-4 to TRBJ1-6; D call uncertain. The CDR3 loop spans 13 amino acids. V lost 3 bases and J lost 9, with 9 bases in between.